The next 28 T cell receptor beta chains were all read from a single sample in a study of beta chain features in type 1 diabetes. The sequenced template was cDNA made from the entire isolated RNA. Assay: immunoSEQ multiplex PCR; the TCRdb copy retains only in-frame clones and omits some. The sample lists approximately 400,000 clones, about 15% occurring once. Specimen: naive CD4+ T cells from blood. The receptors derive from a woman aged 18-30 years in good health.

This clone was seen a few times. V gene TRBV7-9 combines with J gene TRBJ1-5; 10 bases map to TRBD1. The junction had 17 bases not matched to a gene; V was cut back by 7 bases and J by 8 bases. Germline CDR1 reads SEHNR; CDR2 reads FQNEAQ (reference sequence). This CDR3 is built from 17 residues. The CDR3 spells CASTMDRDRGLMEPQHF. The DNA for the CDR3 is TGTGCCAGCACAATGGACCGGGACAGGGGTTTGATGGAGCCCCAGCATTTT.

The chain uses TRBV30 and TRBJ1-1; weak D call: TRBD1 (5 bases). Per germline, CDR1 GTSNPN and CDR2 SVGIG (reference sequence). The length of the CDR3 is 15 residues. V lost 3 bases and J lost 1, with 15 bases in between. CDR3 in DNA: TGTGCCTGGAGAGAAGCAGGGCTCCGGAACACTGAAGCTTTCTTT. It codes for CAWREAGLRNTEAFF.

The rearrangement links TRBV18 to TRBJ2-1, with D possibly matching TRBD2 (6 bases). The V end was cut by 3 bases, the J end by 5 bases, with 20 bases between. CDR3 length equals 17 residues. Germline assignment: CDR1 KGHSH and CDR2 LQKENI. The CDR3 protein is CASSPYILAPQNNEQFF. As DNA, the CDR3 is TGTGCCAGCTCACCCTACATTCTAGCGCCACAAAACAATGAGCAGTTCTTC.

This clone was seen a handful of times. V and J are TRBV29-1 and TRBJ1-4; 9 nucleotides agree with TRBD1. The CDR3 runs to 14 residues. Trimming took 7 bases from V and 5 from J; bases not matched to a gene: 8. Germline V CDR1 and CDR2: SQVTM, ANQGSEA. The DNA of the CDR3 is TGCAGCGCTCACTCCGGGACAGGGAATGAAAAACTGTTTTTT. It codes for CSAHSGTGNEKLFF.

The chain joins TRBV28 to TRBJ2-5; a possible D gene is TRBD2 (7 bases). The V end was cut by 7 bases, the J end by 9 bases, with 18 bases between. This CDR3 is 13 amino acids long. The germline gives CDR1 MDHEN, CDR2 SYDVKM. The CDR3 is CASTWGGIGAQYF. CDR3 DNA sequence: TGTGCCAGCACCTGGGGGGGCATAGGGGCCCAGTACTTC.

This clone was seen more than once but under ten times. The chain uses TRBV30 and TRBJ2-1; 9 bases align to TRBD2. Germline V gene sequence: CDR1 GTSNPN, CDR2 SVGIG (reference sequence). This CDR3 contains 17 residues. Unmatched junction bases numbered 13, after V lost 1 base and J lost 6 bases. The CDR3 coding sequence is TGTGCCTGGAGTGCCCACTCCCTAGCGGGATATGTCAATGAGCAGTTCTTC. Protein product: CAWSAHSLAGYVNEQFF.

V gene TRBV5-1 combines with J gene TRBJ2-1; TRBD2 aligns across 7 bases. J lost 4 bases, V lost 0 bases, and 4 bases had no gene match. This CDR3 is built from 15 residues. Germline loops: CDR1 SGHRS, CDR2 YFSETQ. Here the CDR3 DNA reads TGCGCCAGCAGCTTGGCCATAGCGGGTTACAATGAGCAGTTCTTC. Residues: CASSLAIAGYNEQFF.

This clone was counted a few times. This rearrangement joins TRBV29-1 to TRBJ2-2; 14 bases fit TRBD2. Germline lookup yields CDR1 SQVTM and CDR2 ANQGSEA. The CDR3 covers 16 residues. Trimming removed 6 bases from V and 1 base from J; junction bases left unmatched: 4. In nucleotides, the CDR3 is TGCAGCGTGCCGGGACTAGCGGGAGAGAACACCGGGGAGCTGTTTTTT. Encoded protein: CSVPGLAGENTGELFF.

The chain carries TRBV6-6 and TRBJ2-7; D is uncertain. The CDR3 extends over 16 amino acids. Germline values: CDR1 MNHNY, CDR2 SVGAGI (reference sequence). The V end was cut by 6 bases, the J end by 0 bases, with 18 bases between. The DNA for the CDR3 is TGTGCCAGCAGACCGCCGATTAGACTGAGCTCCTACGAGCAGTACTTC. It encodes CASRPPIRLSSYEQYF.

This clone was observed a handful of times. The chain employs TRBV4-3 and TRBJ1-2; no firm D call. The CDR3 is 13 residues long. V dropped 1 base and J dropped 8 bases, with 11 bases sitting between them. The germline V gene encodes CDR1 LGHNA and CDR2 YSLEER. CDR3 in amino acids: CASSQATATGYTF. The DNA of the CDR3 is TGCGCCAGCAGCCAAGCGACTGCAACCGGCTACACCTTC.

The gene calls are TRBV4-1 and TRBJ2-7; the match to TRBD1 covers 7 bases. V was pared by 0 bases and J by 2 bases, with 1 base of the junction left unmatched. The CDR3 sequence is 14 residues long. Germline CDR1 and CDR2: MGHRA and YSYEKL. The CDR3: CASSQEDRPYEQYF. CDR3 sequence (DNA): TGCGCCAGCAGCCAAGAGGACAGGCCCTACGAGCAGTACTTC.

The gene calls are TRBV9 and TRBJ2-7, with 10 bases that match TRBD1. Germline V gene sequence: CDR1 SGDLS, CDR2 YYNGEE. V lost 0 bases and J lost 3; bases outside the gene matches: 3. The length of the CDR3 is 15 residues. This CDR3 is CASSVGQGALYEQYF. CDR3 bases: TGTGCCAGCAGCGTAGGACAGGGGGCTCTCTACGAGCAGTACTTC.

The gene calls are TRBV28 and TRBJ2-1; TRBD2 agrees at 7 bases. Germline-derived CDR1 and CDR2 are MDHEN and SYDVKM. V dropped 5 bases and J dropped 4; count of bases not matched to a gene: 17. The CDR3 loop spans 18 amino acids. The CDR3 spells CASSVPGLLMVDYNEQFF. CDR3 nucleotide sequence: TGTGCCAGCAGTGTCCCGGGACTACTCATGGTGGATTACAATGAGCAGTTCTTC.

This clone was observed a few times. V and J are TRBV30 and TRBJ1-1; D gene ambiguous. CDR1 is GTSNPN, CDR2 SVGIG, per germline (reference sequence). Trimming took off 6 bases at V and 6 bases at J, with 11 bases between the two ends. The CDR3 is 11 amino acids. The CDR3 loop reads CACRGSAEAFF. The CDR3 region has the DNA TGTGCCTGCAGAGGGTCCGCTGAAGCTTTCTTT.

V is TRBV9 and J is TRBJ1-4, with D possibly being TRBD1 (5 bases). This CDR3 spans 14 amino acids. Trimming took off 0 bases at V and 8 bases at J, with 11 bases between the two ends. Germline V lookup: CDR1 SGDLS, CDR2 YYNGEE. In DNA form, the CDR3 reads TGTGCCAGCAGCGTAGGGACATCAGGGGAAAAACTGTTTTTT. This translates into CASSVGTSGEKLFF.

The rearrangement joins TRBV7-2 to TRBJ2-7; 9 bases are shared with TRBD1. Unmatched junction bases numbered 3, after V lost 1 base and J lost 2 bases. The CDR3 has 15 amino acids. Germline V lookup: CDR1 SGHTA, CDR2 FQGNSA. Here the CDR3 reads CASSLGTGGAYEQYF. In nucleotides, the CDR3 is TGTGCCAGCAGCTTAGGAACAGGGGGCGCCTACGAGCAGTACTTC.

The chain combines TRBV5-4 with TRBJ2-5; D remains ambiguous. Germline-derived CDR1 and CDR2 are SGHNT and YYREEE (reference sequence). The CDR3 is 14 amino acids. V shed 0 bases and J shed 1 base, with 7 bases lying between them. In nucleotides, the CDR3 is TGTGCCAGCAGCTTGGAGAACACCCAAGAGACCCAGTACTTC. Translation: CASSLENTQETQYF.

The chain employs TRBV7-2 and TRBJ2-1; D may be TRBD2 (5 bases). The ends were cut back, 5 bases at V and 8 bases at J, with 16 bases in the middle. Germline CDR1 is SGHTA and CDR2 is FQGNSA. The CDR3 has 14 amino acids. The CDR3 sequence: CASSSFPGVYEQFF. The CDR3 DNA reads TGTGCCAGCAGCAGCTTCCCCGGGGTCTATGAGCAGTTCTTC.

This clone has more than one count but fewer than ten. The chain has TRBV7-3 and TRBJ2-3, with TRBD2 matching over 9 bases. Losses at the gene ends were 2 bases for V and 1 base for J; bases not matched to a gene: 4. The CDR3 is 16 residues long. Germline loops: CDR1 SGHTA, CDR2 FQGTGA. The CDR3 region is CASSLDRTSGTDTQYF. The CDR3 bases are TGTGCCAGCAGCTTAGACCGGACTAGCGGCACAGATACGCAGTATTTT.

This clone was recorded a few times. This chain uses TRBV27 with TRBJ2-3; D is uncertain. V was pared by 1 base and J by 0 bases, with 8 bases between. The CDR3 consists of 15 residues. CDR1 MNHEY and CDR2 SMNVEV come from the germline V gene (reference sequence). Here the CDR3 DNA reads TGTGCCAGCAGTTTATTCGCGGCTAGCACAGATACGCAGTATTTT. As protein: CASSLFAASTDTQYF.

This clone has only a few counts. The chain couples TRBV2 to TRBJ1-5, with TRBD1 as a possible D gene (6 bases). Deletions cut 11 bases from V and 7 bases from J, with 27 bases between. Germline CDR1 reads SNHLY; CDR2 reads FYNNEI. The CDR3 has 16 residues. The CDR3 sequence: CASQKRWDIRWQPQHF. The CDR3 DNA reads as TGTGCCTCACAAAAAAGGTGGGACATACGGTGGCAGCCCCAGCATTTT.

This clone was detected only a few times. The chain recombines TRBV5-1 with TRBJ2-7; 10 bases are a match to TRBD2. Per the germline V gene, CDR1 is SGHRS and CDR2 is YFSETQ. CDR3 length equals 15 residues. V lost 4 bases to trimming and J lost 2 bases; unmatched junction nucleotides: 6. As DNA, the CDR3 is TGCGCCAGCAGCGGTCGGACTAGCGGAACCTACGAGCAGTACTTC. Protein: CASSGRTSGTYEQYF.

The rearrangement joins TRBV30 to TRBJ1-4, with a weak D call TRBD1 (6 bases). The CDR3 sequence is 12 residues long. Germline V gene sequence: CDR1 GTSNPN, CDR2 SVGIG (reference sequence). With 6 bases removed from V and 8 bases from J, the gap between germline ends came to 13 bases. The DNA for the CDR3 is TGTGCCTGCCAGGGGCTTGAAGAAAAACTGTTTTTT. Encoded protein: CACQGLEEKLFF.

The CDR3 sequence: CASRDRLAGEQFF. The CDR3 nucleotides read TGTGCCAGCAGAGACCGGCTAGCGGGGGAGCAGTTCTTC. The chain carries TRBV25-1 and TRBJ2-1, with 9 bases aligning to TRBD2. CDR1 and CDR2 from the germline V gene are MGHDK and SYGVNS. The CDR3 runs to 13 residues. V shed 6 bases and J 10 bases; nucleotides not matched to a gene: 7.

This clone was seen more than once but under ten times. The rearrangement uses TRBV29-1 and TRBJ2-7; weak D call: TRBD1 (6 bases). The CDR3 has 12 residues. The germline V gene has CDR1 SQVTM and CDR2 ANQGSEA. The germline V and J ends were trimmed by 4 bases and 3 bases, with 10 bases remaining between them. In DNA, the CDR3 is TGCAGCGTTGGGGACAAATACTACGAGCAGTACTTC. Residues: CSVGDKYYEQYF.

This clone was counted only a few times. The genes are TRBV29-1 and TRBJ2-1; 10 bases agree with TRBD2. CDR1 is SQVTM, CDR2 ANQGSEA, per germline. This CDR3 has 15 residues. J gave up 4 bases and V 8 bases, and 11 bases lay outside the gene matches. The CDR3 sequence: CSIRPLAGAYNEQFF. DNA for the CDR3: TGCAGCATCCGTCCCCTAGCGGGAGCTTACAATGAGCAGTTCTTC.

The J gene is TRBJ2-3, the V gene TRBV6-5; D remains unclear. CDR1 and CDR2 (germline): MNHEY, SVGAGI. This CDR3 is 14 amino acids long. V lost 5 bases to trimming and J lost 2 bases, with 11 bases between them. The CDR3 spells CASSLAVITDTQYF. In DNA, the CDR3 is TGTGCCAGCAGTCTCGCGGTCATCACAGATACGCAGTATTTT.

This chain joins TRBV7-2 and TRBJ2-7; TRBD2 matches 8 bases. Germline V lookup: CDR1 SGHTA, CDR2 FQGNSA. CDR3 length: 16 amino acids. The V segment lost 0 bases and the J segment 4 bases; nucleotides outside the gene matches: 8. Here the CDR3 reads CASSLAGSGRSYEQYF. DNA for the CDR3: TGTGCCAGCAGCTTAGCGGGCAGCGGGAGAAGTTACGAGCAGTACTTC.